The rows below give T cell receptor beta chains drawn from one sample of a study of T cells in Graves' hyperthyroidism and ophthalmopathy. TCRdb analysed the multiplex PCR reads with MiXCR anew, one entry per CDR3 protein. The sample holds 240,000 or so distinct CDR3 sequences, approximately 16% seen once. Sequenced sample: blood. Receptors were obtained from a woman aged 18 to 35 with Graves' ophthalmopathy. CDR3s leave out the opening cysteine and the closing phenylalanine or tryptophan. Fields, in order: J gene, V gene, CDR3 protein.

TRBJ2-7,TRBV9,ASSSGRSSYEQY
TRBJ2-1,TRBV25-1,ASSVGRVAGEQF
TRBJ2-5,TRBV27,ASTGAGQETQY
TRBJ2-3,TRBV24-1,ATAAGPLTDTQY
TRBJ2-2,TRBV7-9,ASSWNSFVGELF
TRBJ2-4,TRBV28,ANSLLVPQGGKNIQY
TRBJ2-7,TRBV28,ASSPGTFTYEQY
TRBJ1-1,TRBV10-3,AISATISSEAF
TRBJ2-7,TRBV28,ASRITTSGFSYEQY
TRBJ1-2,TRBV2,ASTATGVGYGYT
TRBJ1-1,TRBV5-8,ASTYERGNTEAF
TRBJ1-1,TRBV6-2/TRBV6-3,ASSYSGTGEAF
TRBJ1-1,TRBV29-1,SVVGGQTFMNTEAF
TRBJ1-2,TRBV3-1,ASSDPGQGNGYT
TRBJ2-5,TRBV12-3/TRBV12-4,ASSPLSPQETQY
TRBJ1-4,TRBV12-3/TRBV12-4,ASGSPGTNEKLF